The TCR beta chain described here comes from a study of monozygotic twins with inflammatory bowel disease (dated by TCRdb to about 2019). Describing the broader study: The complete study included about 30 monozygotic twin pairs: 19 IBD-discordant Danish pairs and nine German pairs, of which four were IBD-concordant and five were IBD-discordant. Each individual had, on average, about 151 000 unique TCRalpha sequences and 181 000 unique TCRbeta sequences available for analysis. The search for disease-associated traits relied mainly on comparing, within discordant pairs, IBD patients with their genetically identical healthy co-twins.

Note on this clonotype: What this receptor recognizes is not known.

What the work shows at the level of the full study, not this receptor alone: Because patients received different immunosuppressive treatments, the repertoires may have picked up extra background noise and variability between individuals. The results gave no support for a single strong signal or clonotype linked to IBD. Repertoire similarity did not differ between concordant and discordant twins, possibly due to limited statistical power. The analysis was unable to tell apart different T cell subtypes. A decrease in TCRbeta repertoire diversity, as measured by inverse Simpson index, was observed in IBD patients compared with their healthy co-twins. Fewer clonotypes were shared with other individuals by IBD patients than by healthy twins, most markedly in patients showing signs of disease activity.

An approximately 2.5 ml peripheral blood sample was drawn into PAXgene tubes per donor and stored at -80°C. Total RNA was isolated from whole blood with the PAXgene blood miRNA kit on an automated QIAcube, without T cell sorting. Peripheral blood from monozygotic twin pairs concordant or discordant for inflammatory bowel disease was subjected to deep TCRalpha and TCRbeta repertoire profiling with unique molecular barcoding. Smoking habits were recorded for all twin pairs, and individuals were classified as current, former or never smokers. The cysteine opens and the phenylalanine closes a CDR3 of 13 amino acids. The protein alone is recorded here. From the germline V gene, CDR1 is MDHEN and CDR2 is SYDVKM. The method was 5' RACE. The input for every TCR library was 3500 ng of total RNA. For each sample, cDNA synthesis with SMARTScribe reverse transcriptase was split into eight separate reactions. Unique molecular identifiers containing a 6-nucleotide sample barcode were introduced through template switching during cDNA synthesis. Two nested PCRs of roughly 15 and 9 cycles amplified the TCRalpha and TCRbeta cDNA, and bead purification followed each PCR. Before amplification, the cDNA was treated with uracil DNA-glycosylase and purified using the QIAquick PCR purification kit. The second PCR was the step at which Illumina TruSeq-compatible adapters and sample-specific barcodes were added. Library quality and concentration were assessed using TapeStation and Qubit, and approximately 5 ng of each library was pooled. Pooled libraries were sequenced on an Illumina HiSeq2500 single-index Rapid Run with 2 x 100 bp reads and custom sequencing primers. As for the authors' bioinformatics: MiGEC version 1.2.6 was used for UMI-based consensus assembly, which corrected PCR and sequencing errors. MiXCR version 2.1.1 was used for V(D)J alignment, clonotype assembly and CDR3 extraction. To normalise gene usage, clonotype sharing and MAIT/NKT TCR abundance, the top 1000, 10 000 and 20 000 clonotypes in each sample were analysed. Diversity was computed as the inverse Simpson index with the vegan R package after downsampling to 27 000 UMIs. Paired Mann-Whitney U tests on discordant twin pairs were used, with Benjamini-Hochberg multiple-testing correction. Through TCRdb reprocessing, the reads give one entry per CDR3 protein sequence; DNA is omitted. V and J calls and clone size were set by TCRdb, not the authors. This sample's listing comprises 150,000 to 200,000 distinct CDR3 sequences. Around 7% of the sample is in the top ten clones.

What was sequenced was blood. This receptor chain uses TRBV28 and TRBJ1-2; the TRBD1 assignment by TCRdb is unverifiable without DNA. The receptor's source is a human donor with ulcerative colitis or Crohn's disease, or a healthy co-twin of an affected twin (not recorded which). The CDR3 protein is CASRRQSVYGYTF.